A selection of T cell receptor beta chains follows, all from one sample in a study of human T cells and chemical hapten exposure. TCRdb redid the calling of the RACE reads with MiXCR, one entry per CDR3 protein. The table includes around 56,000 distinct CDR3 sequences, 9.9% detected once. Sequencing used whole blood, obtained in connection with sensitization to the hapten diphenylcyclopropenone (DPC). All receptors derive from a man aged 40-55 years with alopecia areata. Some clones in this sample may be carry-over from other donors' samples. Both conserved end residues are part of each CDR3. Each record gives: CDR3 length, V gene, CDR3 protein.

length: 13; V: TRBV20-1; CDR3: CSHTSGLQNEQFF
length: 12; V: TRBV15; CDR3: CATSRDGTEAFF
length: 14; V: TRBV2; CDR3: CAKQGSLAKNIQYF
length: 16; V: TRBV6-5; CDR3: CASSSSGTGFTDTQYF
length: 16; V: TRBV6-2/TRBV6-3; CDR3: CASSYTQGEGNQPQHF
length: 12; V: TRBV27; CDR3: CASSSPSYEQYF
length: 15; V: TRBV28; CDR3: CASSGTSGRADTQYF
length: 13; V: TRBV20-1; CDR3: CSAGQRASYEQYF
length: 15; V: TRBV2; CDR3: CASRPGLKSTDTQYF
length: 14; V: TRBV12-3/TRBV12-4; CDR3: CASSYGTGGGEQYF